Presented here are 26 T cell receptor beta chains from one specimen sequenced in a study of T cell changes during pregnancy in multiple sclerosis. Sequencing used immunoSEQ multiplex PCR; TCRdb keeps in-frame clones, though not all of them. The data contain about 68,000 clones, 92% of them singletons. Sequencing used peripheral blood, obtained in the second trimester of pregnancy. The receptors derive from a female donor in good health, enrolled as a control in a pregnancy study.

The CDR3, as DNA: TGTGCCAGCAGCCAATTTCGGGGGGGATTTAACAATGAGCAGTTCTTC. This translates into CASSQFRGGFNNEQFF. The chain uses TRBV14 and TRBJ2-1, with 8 nucleotides matching TRBD2. The CDR3 loop spans 16 amino acids. CDR1 SGHDN and CDR2 FVKESK come from the germline V gene. After removal of 2 bases from V and 5 bases from J, the junction contained 8 bases not matched to a gene.

V usage is TRBV5-1 and J usage is TRBJ2-7, with D possibly being TRBD1 (6 bases). This CDR3 is built from 12 residues. Trimming took 3 bases from V and 5 from J, leaving 9 bases between them. CDR1 is SGHRS, CDR2 YFSETQ, per germline. CDR3 in amino acids: CASSSQGHEQYF. DNA of the CDR3: TGCGCCAGCAGCTCACAGGGCCACGAGCAGTACTTC.

This clone was detected only a few times. The chain couples TRBV15 to TRBJ2-1, with 11 bases fitting TRBD2. Per germline, CDR1 LNHNV and CDR2 YYDKDF (reference sequence). CDR3 length equals 17 residues. With V trimmed by 0 bases and J by 7 bases, 8 bases remained unmatched. The CDR3 DNA is TGTGCCACCAGCAGAGATCGGTTAGCGGGAGGGCGAAATGAGCAGTTCTTC. Its translation is CATSRDRLAGGRNEQFF. Filled out from reference TRBV15 and TRBJ2-1, the complete variable domain reads DAMVIQNPRYQVTQFGKPVTLSCSQTLNHNVMYWYQQKSSQAPKLLFHYYDKDFNNEADTPDNFQSRRPNTSFCFLDIRSPGLGDTAMYLCATSRDRLAGGRNEQFFGPGTRLTVL.

The chain couples TRBV6-1 to TRBJ2-2; no clear D gene. Trimming took 8 bases from V and 2 from J, leaving 9 bases between them. Germline lookup yields CDR1 MNHNS and CDR2 SASEGT. This CDR3 has 13 amino acids. This CDR3 is CASPDINTGELFF. DNA for the CDR3: TGTGCCAGCCCCGACATCAACACCGGGGAGCTGTTTTTT.

CDR3 region: CASSQARTGVQPQHF. DNA of the CDR3: TGCGCCAGCAGCCAAGCTAGGACAGGGGTTCAGCCCCAGCATTTT. V is TRBV4-3 and J is TRBJ1-5, with 9 bases that match TRBD1. This CDR3 region has 15 residues. Germline V CDR1 and CDR2: LGHNA, YSLEER. Losses at the gene ends were 1 base for V and 6 bases for J; bases not matched to a gene: 4.

The rearrangement joins TRBV10-2 to TRBJ1-4; possibly TRBD1 for D (6 bases). Trimming removed 10 bases from V and 4 bases from J, with 13 bases in between. CDR3 length: 13 residues. Germline V lookup: CDR1 WSHSY, CDR2 SAAADI. This chain's CDR3 is CATLDSLNEKLFF. DNA of the CDR3: TGCGCCACCTTGGACAGCCTTAATGAAAAACTGTTTTTT.

The chain carries TRBV30 and TRBJ2-7; D uncertain. This CDR3 has 11 amino acids. Germline loops: CDR1 GTSNPN, CDR2 SVGIG (reference sequence). The V and J ends lost 1 base and 6 bases respectively, with 7 bases between them. The CDR3 bases are TGTGCCTGGAGTGCCCTCTTCGAGCAGTACTTC. This codes for CAWSALFEQYF. The full variable domain, its missing parts supplied by reference TRBV30 and TRBJ2-7, is SQTIHQWPATLVQPVGSPLSLECTVEGTSNPNLYWYRQAAGRGLQLLFYSVGIGQISSEVPQNLSASRPQDRQFILSSKKLLLSDSGFYLCAWSALFEQYFGPGTRLTVT.

The chain has TRBV6-1 and TRBJ1-5, with D perhaps TRBD1 (6 bases). CDR1 and CDR2 from the germline V gene are MNHNS and SASEGT. V lost 0 bases to trimming and J lost 2 bases, with 8 bases between them. The CDR3 loop spans 15 amino acids. This CDR3 is CASSEARTGNQPQHF. Here the CDR3 DNA reads TGTGCCAGCAGTGAAGCTAGGACAGGCAATCAGCCCCAGCATTTT.

This chain links TRBV15 with TRBJ2-5, with 7 positions matching TRBD2. This CDR3 spans 15 amino acids. V trimming: 3 bases; J trimming: 2 bases; junction bases outside the gene matches: 6. Germline CDR1 reads LNHNV; CDR2 reads YYDKDF (reference sequence). The CDR3 region is CATSREAGQQETQYF. CDR3 bases: TGTGCCACCAGCAGGGAAGCGGGGCAGCAAGAGACCCAGTACTTC.

The genes are TRBV27 and TRBJ2-1, with TRBD2 as a possible D gene (6 bases). With 8 bases removed from V and 7 bases from J, the gap between germline ends came to 15 bases. The CDR3 totals 13 residues. The germline V gene encodes CDR1 MNHEY and CDR2 SMNVEV (reference sequence). The CDR3 DNA follows: TGTGCCAGCGGTCGGGAGAGGTTAAATGAGCAGTTCTTC. It encodes CASGRERLNEQFF.

V gene TRBV6-1 combines with J gene TRBJ2-5, with D unresolved. Per germline, CDR1 MNHNS and CDR2 SASEGT. Between the trimmed V and J ends, which lost 3 bases and 2 bases, there was a span of 7 bases. The CDR3 spans 13 residues. The CDR3 loop is CASSEAGQETQYF. Here the CDR3 DNA reads TGTGCCAGCAGTGAGGCAGGTCAAGAGACCCAGTACTTC.

CDR3 nucleotides: TGCGCCAGCAGCTTGGAGGGGCAGGGTCTATCACCCCTCCACTTT. Amino acid sequence: CASSLEGQGLSPLHF. The chain joins TRBV5-1 to TRBJ1-6; D is possibly TRBD1 (5 bases). This CDR3 comprises 15 residues. V was trimmed by 0 bases and J by 10 bases, leaving 14 bases between them. CDR1 is SGHRS, CDR2 YFSETQ, per germline.

This clone was counted a single time. The V gene is TRBV28, the J gene TRBJ1-3, with TRBD1 identical over 9 bases. The length of the CDR3 is 19 residues. V shed 6 bases and J 0 bases; nucleotides not matched to a gene: 15. CDR1 is MDHEN and CDR2 is SYDVKM in the germline V gene. Written as DNA, the CDR3 is TGTGCCAGCAGGCGAACCTTCGGGACAGGGTTTAGCTCTGGAAACACCATATATTTT. It yields the protein CASRRTFGTGFSSGNTIYF.

CDR3 in amino acids: CASSASGSLSYEQYF. CDR3 in DNA: TGTGCCAGCAGCGCTAGCGGGAGCCTTTCCTACGAGCAGTACTTC. This chain links TRBV6-5 with TRBJ2-7; 10 bases fit TRBD2. V lost 6 bases and J lost 1; bases outside the gene matches: 6. Germline V gene sequence: CDR1 MNHEY, CDR2 SVGAGI. This CDR3 is 15 amino acids long.

The chain links TRBV28 to TRBJ2-7; TRBD2 matches at 10 bases. In germline, CDR1 is MDHEN, CDR2 SYDVKM. J gave up 4 bases and V 6 bases, and 6 bases lay outside the gene matches. This CDR3 region has 14 residues. CDR3 nucleotide sequence: TGTGCCAGCAGCCCACCTAGCGGGGGATACGAGCAGTACTTC. Translation: CASSPPSGGYEQYF.

The chain employs TRBV30 and TRBJ2-5, with 9 bases identical to TRBD1. V shed 3 bases, J shed 1 base, and the junction held 0 bases outside the gene matches. There are 13 residues in the CDR3. Per the germline V gene, CDR1 is GTSNPN and CDR2 is SVGIG (reference sequence). Here the CDR3 reads CAWRTGGQETQYF. CDR3 coding DNA: TGTGCCTGGAGGACAGGGGGCCAAGAGACCCAGTACTTC.

The genes are TRBV11-2 and TRBJ1-1, with 7 bases identical to TRBD1. The CDR3 has 18 residues. CDR1 is SGHAT and CDR2 is FQNNGV in the germline V gene. V was clipped by 2 bases and J by 0 bases; unmatched bases: 12. CDR3 nucleotide sequence: TGTGCCAGCAGCTTATCCCGGAGGACAGGTAAAATGAACACTGAAGCTTTCTTT. As protein: CASSLSRRTGKMNTEAFF.

The chain couples TRBV5-1 to TRBJ1-4; 7 positions agree with TRBD1. The V and J ends lost 5 bases and 0 bases, in that order; junction bases with no gene match: 10. The CDR3 sequence is 17 residues long. From germline, CDR1 is SGHRS and CDR2 YFSETQ. CDR3 sequence: CASSLGYQGATNEKLFF. DNA for the CDR3: TGCGCCAGCAGTCTAGGGTACCAGGGGGCAACTAATGAAAAACTGTTTTTT.

This chain joins TRBV6-1 and TRBJ2-1, with a tentative D call TRBD2 (6 bases). V lost 5 bases to trimming and J lost 2 bases, with 10 bases between them. Germline assignment: CDR1 MNHNS and CDR2 SASEGT. This CDR3 spans 14 amino acids. This CDR3 is CASSRRGPYNEQFF. The DNA for the CDR3 is TGTGCCAGCAGTAGGAGGGGACCCTACAATGAGCAGTTCTTC.

The genes are TRBV6-1 and TRBJ1-3, with D possibly TRBD1 on 5 matching bases. Germline values: CDR1 MNHNS, CDR2 SASEGT. The length of the CDR3 is 15 residues. With 4 bases removed from V and 4 bases from J, the gap between germline ends came to 14 bases. CDR3 amino acids: CASSVQGSAGNTIYF. DNA for the CDR3: TGTGCCAGCAGTGTGCAGGGCTCGGCCGGAAACACCATATATTTT.

The chain carries TRBV6-5 and TRBJ1-1; D might be TRBD1 (6 bases). Germline V gives CDR1 MNHEY, CDR2 SVGAGI. Deletions cut 5 bases from V and 3 bases from J, with 10 bases between. CDR3 length equals 13 residues. CDR3 region: CASSNREHTEAFF. DNA of the CDR3: TGTGCCAGCAGTAACAGGGAGCACACTGAAGCTTTCTTT.

The rearrangement joins TRBV5-6 to TRBJ2-1; TRBD2 matches 9 bases. After removal of 5 bases from V and 3 bases from J, the junction contained 6 bases not matched to a gene. This CDR3 has 15 amino acids. The germline V gene encodes CDR1 SGHDT and CDR2 YYEEEE. The CDR3 loop is CASRSGTSSYNEQFF. The DNA for the CDR3 is TGTGCCAGCAGATCCGGGACTAGCAGCTACAATGAGCAGTTCTTC.

This chain links TRBV7-6 with TRBJ2-1; D is uncertain. CDR3 length: 18 amino acids. Germline V gene sequence: CDR1 SGHVS, CDR2 FNYEAQ. Trimming cost V 1 base and J 0 bases, with 16 bases left between them. The DNA for the CDR3 is TGTGCCAGCAGCTTAGAGACCCCAGGCTTCAGCTCCTACAATGAGCAGTTCTTC. Translating it yields CASSLETPGFSSYNEQFF.

This clone qualifies as medium-sized (0.01 to 0.1%). The chain recombines TRBV4-2 with TRBJ2-3; 10 bases line up with TRBD2. CDR1 and CDR2 from the germline V gene are LGHNA and YNFKEQ. This CDR3 is built from 16 residues. V was pared by 2 bases and J by 0 bases, with 2 bases of the junction left unmatched. The CDR3 coding sequence is TGTGCCAGCAGCCAAACGACTAGCGGGAGCACAGATACGCAGTATTTT. This sequence encodes CASSQTTSGSTDTQYF.

This clone came up once. The chain employs TRBV5-1 and TRBJ2-7; maybe TRBD1 (5 bases). This CDR3 comprises 14 residues. V lost 1 base and J 1 base, leaving 9 bases between the germline ends. Germline V CDR1 and CDR2: SGHRS, YFSETQ. CDR3 region: CASSLTTGSYEQYF. The CDR3 DNA is TGCGCCAGCAGCTTGACTACAGGTTCCTACGAGCAGTACTTC.

Note on this clone: Other nucleotide sequences in the sample specify the same CDR3. The gene calls are TRBV5-1 and TRBJ2-3; 11 bases fit TRBD2. CDR3 size: 15 residues. Germline V gives CDR1 SGHRS, CDR2 YFSETQ. V was pared by 3 bases and J by 1 base, with 1 base of the junction left unmatched. CDR3: CASSSLAGGTDTQYF. CDR3 nucleotide sequence: TGCGCCAGCAGCTCACTAGCGGGGGGCACAGATACGCAGTATTTT. Using reference TRBV5-1 and TRBJ2-3 for the parts outside the CDR3, the full variable domain is KAGVTQTPRYLIKTRGQQVTLSCSPISGHRSVSWYQQTPGQGLQFLFEYFSETQRNKGNFPGRFSGRQFSNSRSEMNVSTLELGDSALYLCASSSLAGGTDTQYFGPGTRLTVL.